A single sample gave rise to the 13 T cell receptor beta chains below, sequenced in a study of blood T cell repertoires in COVID-19. Sequenced by immunoSEQ multiplex PCR; TCRdb stores in-frame clones only, minus some. The sample shows approximately 260,000 clones, approximately 80% of them seen only once. The material sequenced was peripheral blood. The receptor source for this set is a woman of 80 years or more with active or convalescent COVID-19.

The rearrangement links TRBV18 to TRBJ2-1; 8 positions match TRBD2. Germline V gene data show CDR1 as KGHSH and CDR2 as LQKENI. V lost 3 bases to trimming and J lost 7 bases; unmatched junction nucleotides: 5. The CDR3 spans 14 residues. The DNA of the CDR3 is TGTGCCAGCTCACCCATTAGCGGGGATAATGAGCAGTTCTTC. It is translated as CASSPISGDNEQFF.

This clone was detected only once. The chain recombines TRBV30 with TRBJ2-1; D gene uncertain. The CDR3 loop spans 12 amino acids. The V and J ends lost 3 bases and 10 bases respectively, with 13 bases between them. Germline lookup yields CDR1 GTSNPN and CDR2 SVGIG (reference sequence). DNA for the CDR3: TGTGCCTGGAGACAACCACCGATCGAGCAGTTCTTC. This translates into CAWRQPPIEQFF. Filled out from reference TRBV30 and TRBJ2-1, the complete variable domain reads SQTIHQWPATLVQPVGSPLSLECTVEGTSNPNLYWYRQAAGRGLQLLFYSVGIGQISSEVPQNLSASRPQDRQFILSSKKLLLSDSGFYLCAWRQPPIEQFFGPGTRLTVL.

The rearrangement links TRBV5-4 to TRBJ2-3, with 8 positions matching TRBD1. This CDR3 is 15 amino acids long. The junction had 10 bases not matched to a gene; V was cut back by 4 bases and J by 6 bases. Germline V gene sequence: CDR1 SGHNT, CDR2 YYREEE (reference sequence). The CDR3 nucleotides are TGTGCCAGCAGCCGGGCTAGGGCAGGGGGCGATACGCAGTATTTT. Translation: CASSRARAGGDTQYF.

The chain has TRBV4-2 and TRBJ1-5; 8 nucleotides agree with TRBD1. Germline lookup yields CDR1 LGHNA and CDR2 YNFKEQ. V shed 4 bases and J 4 bases; nucleotides not matched to a gene: 15. There are 18 residues in the CDR3. The CDR3 reads CASSPRYGQGSSNQPQHF. As DNA, the CDR3 is TGTGCCAGCAGCCCTAGATACGGACAGGGAAGTTCAAATCAGCCCCAGCATTTT.

The J gene is TRBJ2-1, the V gene TRBV27; 9 nucleotides agree with TRBD2. Trimming at V came to 7 bases and at J to 10 bases, leaving 14 bases not matched to a gene. This CDR3 has 15 residues. Germline V gives CDR1 MNHEY, CDR2 SMNVEV (reference sequence). CDR3 sequence reads: CASTLAGTLPGEQFF. In DNA, the CDR3 is TGTGCCAGCACCCTAGCGGGAACCCTTCCGGGGGAGCAGTTCTTC.

The chain has TRBV3-1 (or the pseudogene TRBV3-2) and TRBJ2-7; weak D call: TRBD1 (6 bases). With 2 bases removed from V and 5 bases from J, the gap between germline ends came to 16 bases. Germline assignment: CDR1 LGHDT and CDR2 YNNKEL (reference sequence). CDR3 length: 15 amino acids. CDR3 sequence reads: CASSQFAGVKNEQYF. The DNA of the CDR3 is TGTGCCAGCAGCCAATTTGCAGGGGTCAAAAACGAGCAGTACTTC.

V usage is TRBV10-2 and J usage is TRBJ1-6; D ambiguous. Per germline, CDR1 WSHSY and CDR2 SAAADI. V lost 2 bases to trimming and J lost 6 bases, with 14 bases between them. The CDR3 consists of 16 residues. The CDR3 DNA sequence: TGCGCCAGCAGTGAGCTAGGCCAGCACCTTAATTCACCCCTCCACTTT. Its protein product is CASSELGQHLNSPLHF.

The V and J genes are TRBV5-4 and TRBJ2-7; perhaps TRBD2 as D (7 bases). The germline V gene encodes CDR1 SGHNT and CDR2 YYREEE (reference sequence). Trimming stripped 1 base from V and 6 bases from J, with 17 bases between. The CDR3 loop spans 15 amino acids. CDR3 residues: CASSLLIGGGVEQYF. The CDR3 DNA reads TGTGCCAGCAGCTTGCTTATAGGGGGAGGGGTCGAGCAGTACTTC.

The rearrangement joins TRBV9 to TRBJ2-1, with TRBD1 identical over 8 bases. Germline V gene sequence: CDR1 SGDLS, CDR2 YYNGEE. Trimming at V came to 6 bases and at J to 7 bases, leaving 12 bases not matched to a gene. The CDR3 is made up of 15 amino acids. CDR3 sequence (DNA): TGTGCCAGCACCATTGAGCAGGGGGCAGGGAATGAGCAGTTCTTC. Protein sequence: CASTIEQGAGNEQFF.

This chain links TRBV28 with TRBJ1-3; the D gene is possibly TRBD1 (6 bases). The germline V gene has CDR1 MDHEN and CDR2 SYDVKM. Trimming removed 1 base at V and 0 bases at J, with 10 bases between. CDR3 length equals 16 residues. CDR3 DNA sequence: TGTGCCAGCAGTTTATTGCGGACAGACTCTGGAAACACCATATATTTT. Translation gives CASSLLRTDSGNTIYF.

This chain links TRBV2 with TRBJ1-6; D possibly corresponds to TRBD1 (5 bases). CDR3 length equals 13 residues. Trimming pared 7 bases from V and 10 bases from J, leaving 14 bases between. CDR1 and CDR2 (germline): SNHLY, FYNNEI. This CDR3 reads CASTGDWRSPLHF. CDR3 bases: TGTGCCAGCACGGGGGACTGGCGATCACCCCTCCACTTT.

This clone occurred once. The V gene is TRBV5-1, the J gene TRBJ2-1, with D possibly TRBD1 on 5 matching bases. The CDR3 has 14 residues. From germline, CDR1 is SGHRS and CDR2 YFSETQ. The V and J ends lost 1 base and 3 bases respectively, with 8 bases between them. CDR3: CASSLSQGYNEQFF. The CDR3 DNA reads TGCGCCAGCAGCTTGAGCCAGGGCTACAATGAGCAGTTCTTC. Full variable domain (remainder filled in from reference TRBV5-1 and TRBJ2-1): KAGVTQTPRYLIKTRGQQVTLSCSPISGHRSVSWYQQTPGQGLQFLFEYFSETQRNKGNFPGRFSGRQFSNSRSEMNVSTLELGDSALYLCASSLSQGYNEQFFGPGTRLTVL.

Written as DNA, the CDR3 is TGTGCCAGCAGCAGAGACAGGAACTATGGCTACACCTTC. Translated: CASSRDRNYGYTF. V and J are TRBV9 and TRBJ1-2; TRBD1 might be the D (6 bases). Between the trimmed V and J ends, which lost 4 bases and 2 bases, there was a span of 9 bases. This CDR3 is built from 13 residues. Germline V CDR1 and CDR2: SGDLS, YYNGEE.